This T cell receptor beta chain is drawn from a study of T cells in localized non-small cell lung cancer. Overall study findings and caveats: Uninvolved adjacent lung, not tumor, had the highest T cell clonality. A median of roughly 50 of the top 100 tumor clones appeared in adjacent lung, which was paired and uninvolved. Because sequencing included only one region (of the tumor), heterogeneity remains possible.

On this clone: The antigen is undetermined.

V dropped 1 base and J dropped 4 bases, with 9 bases sitting between them. CDR1 and CDR2 from the germline V gene are SGHRS and YFSETQ. The CDR3 is 15 residues long. Repertoires were generated with immunoSEQ multiplex PCR, while TCRdb's copy carries only in-frame clones and drops some. The sample has nearly 25,000 clones; roughly 90% are singletons. The starting material was peripheral blood, obtained before any cancer treatment. J is TRBJ1-6 and V is TRBV5-1; D unresolved. This clonotype was sampled from a man aged 35-69 years with stage III squamous cell lung carcinoma. The CDR3 protein is CASSLSQDYNSPLHF. The CDR3 region has the DNA TGCGCCAGCAGCTTGTCTCAGGATTATAATTCACCCCTCCACTTT.